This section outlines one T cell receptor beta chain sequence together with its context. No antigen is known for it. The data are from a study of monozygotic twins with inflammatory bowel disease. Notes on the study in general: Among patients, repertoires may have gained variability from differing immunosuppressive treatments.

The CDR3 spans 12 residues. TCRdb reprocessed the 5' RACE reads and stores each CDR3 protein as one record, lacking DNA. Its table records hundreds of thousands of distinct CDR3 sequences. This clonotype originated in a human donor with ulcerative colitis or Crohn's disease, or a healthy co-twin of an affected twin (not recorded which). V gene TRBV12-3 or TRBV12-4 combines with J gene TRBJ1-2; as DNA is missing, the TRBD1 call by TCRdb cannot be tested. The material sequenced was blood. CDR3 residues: CASGSGAGGYTF.